The clone carrying this T cell receptor (beta chain) showed up just a few times. Its antigen is still unknown. This entry is derived from a study of T cells after yellow fever vaccination. The overall study: Each low-cell-number fraction was prepared by means of SMART-Seq v4 Ultra Low Input.

General observations from the study: Shared CD4/CD8 clonotypes were a small share, likely from convergent recombination. In FACS-sorted repertoires, abundant clonotypes from the bulk population could appear as contaminants.

TCR cDNA, made by 5'RACE template switching, carried an added universal primer site and UMIs. TCRdb used MiXCR to reprocess the 5' RACE reads, holding one entry per CDR3 protein. The table records about 220,000 distinct CDR3 sequences, roughly 6.2% of them present only once. This sequence originates from a man aged 25-45 years who received the YFV17D yellow fever vaccine. Specimen: CD4+ T cells sorted from PBMCs, collected on the day of the yellow fever booster vaccination.

This chain's CDR3 is CASSFQRLGTSGTDTQYF. CDR3 DNA: TGTGCCAGCAGCTTCCAACGACTCGGGACTAGCGGAACAGATACGCAGTATTTT. This chain connects TRBV11-2 to TRBJ2-3; 11 nucleotides match TRBD2. With V trimmed by 3 bases and J by 3 bases, 11 bases remained unmatched. The CDR3 is 18 residues long. From germline, CDR1 is SGHAT and CDR2 FQNNGV.